The clone carrying this T cell receptor beta chain was counted at least ten times. What it recognizes is unknown. This specimen comes from a study of blood T cells in healthy people across ages. Study summary: Researchers report that template switching captured about one barcoded beta molecule per two T cells. Regarding the study as a whole: Diversity figures derived from one million T cells were judged to underestimate the true value. Long-lived donors had more naive CD4+ cells and higher diversity than aged donors.

PBMCs numbering at least 7 million were isolated per sample. The V end was cut by 1 base, the J end by 6 bases, with 13 bases between. Germline V gene sequence: CDR1 SGHTA, CDR2 FQGNSA. This CDR3 spans 15 amino acids. The authors ran a second PCR of about 7 to 11 cycles using a sample-barcoded 5' primer and a J-beta primer mix. TCRdb reprocessed the 5' RACE reads via MiXCR and lists one record per CDR3 protein. The table includes some 900,000 distinct CDR3 sequences, less than 35% detected once. The source is a woman aged 80 or older in good health. The genes are TRBV7-2 and TRBJ2-4; the D gene is possibly TRBD2 (6 bases). Sequenced: blood. The CDR3 loop is CASSLGGDGRNIQYF. As DNA, the CDR3 is TGTGCCAGCAGCTTAGGCGGGGATGGGAGAAACATTCAGTACTTC.